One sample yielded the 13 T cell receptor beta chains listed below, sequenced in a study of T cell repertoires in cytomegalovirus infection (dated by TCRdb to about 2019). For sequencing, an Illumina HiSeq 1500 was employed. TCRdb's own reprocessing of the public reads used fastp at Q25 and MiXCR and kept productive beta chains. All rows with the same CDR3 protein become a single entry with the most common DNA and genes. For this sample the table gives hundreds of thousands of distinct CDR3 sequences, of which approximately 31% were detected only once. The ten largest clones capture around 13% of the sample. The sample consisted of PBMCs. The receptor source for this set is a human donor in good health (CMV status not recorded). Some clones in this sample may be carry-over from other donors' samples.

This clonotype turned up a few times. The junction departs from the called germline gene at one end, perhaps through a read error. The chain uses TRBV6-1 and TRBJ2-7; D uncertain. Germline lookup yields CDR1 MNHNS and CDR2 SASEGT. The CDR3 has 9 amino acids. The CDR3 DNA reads TGTGCCAGCAGTGAAAGTCTGTGGTTC. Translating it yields CASSESLWF.

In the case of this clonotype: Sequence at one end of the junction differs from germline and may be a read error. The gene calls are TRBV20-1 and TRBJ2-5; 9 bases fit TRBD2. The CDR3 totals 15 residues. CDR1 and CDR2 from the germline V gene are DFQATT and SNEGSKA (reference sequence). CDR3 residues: CSARQGGGDQETQSF. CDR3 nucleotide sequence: TGCAGTGCTAGACAGGGCGGGGGGGATCAAGAGACGCAGTCCTTC.

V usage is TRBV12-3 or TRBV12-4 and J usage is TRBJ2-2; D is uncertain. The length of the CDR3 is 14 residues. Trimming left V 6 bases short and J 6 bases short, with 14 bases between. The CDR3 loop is CASSKEVKSGELFF. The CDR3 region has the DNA TGTGCCAGCAGCAAAGAGGTCAAGTCCGGGGAGCTGTTTTTT.

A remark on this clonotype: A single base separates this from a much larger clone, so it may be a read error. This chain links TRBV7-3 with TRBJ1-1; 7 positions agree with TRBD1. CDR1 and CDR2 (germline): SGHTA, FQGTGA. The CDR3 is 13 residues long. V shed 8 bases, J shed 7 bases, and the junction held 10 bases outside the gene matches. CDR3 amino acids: CASRHTGTVEAFF. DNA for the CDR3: TGTGCCAGCCGTCACACCGGGACAGTTGAAGCTTTCTTT. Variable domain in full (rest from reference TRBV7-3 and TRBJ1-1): GAGVSQTPSNKVTEKGKYVELRCDPISGHTALYWYRQSLGQGPEFLIYFQGTGAADDSGLPNDRFFAVRPEGSVSTLKIQRTERGDSAVYLCASRHTGTVEAFFGQGTRLTVV.

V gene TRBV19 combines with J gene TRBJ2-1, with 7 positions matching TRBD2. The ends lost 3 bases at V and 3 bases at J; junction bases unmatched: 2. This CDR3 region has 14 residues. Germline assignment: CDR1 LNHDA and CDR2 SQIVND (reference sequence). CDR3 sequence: CASSIGGGYNEQFF. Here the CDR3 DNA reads TGTGCCAGTAGTATTGGCGGGGGCTACAATGAGCAGTTCTTC.

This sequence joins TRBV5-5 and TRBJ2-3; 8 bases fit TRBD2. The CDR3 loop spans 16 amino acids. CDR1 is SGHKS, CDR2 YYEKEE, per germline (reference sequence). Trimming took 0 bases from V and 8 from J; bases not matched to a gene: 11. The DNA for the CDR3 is TGTGCCAGCAGCTTGGGATCCAGCGGGGCGGGGGGTACGCAGTATTTT. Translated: CASSLGSSGAGGTQYF.

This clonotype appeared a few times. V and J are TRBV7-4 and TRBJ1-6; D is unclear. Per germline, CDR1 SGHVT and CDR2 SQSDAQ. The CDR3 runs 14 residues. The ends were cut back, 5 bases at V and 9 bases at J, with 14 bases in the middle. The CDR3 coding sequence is TGTGCCAGCAGCCTAGAGAGAGGGATTTCACCCCTCCACTTT. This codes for CASSLERGISPLHF.

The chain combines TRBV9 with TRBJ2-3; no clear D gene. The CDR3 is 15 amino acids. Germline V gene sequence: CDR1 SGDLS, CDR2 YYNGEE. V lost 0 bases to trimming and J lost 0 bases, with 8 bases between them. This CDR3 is CASSVGSVSTDTQYF. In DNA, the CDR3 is TGTGCCAGCAGCGTAGGCAGCGTCAGCACAGATACGCAGTATTTT.

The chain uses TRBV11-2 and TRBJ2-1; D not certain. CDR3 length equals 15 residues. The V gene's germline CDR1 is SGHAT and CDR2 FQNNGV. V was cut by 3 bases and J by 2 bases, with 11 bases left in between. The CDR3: CASSFLGLTYNEQFF. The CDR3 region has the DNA TGTGCCAGCAGCTTTCTGGGGTTGACCTACAATGAGCAGTTCTTC.

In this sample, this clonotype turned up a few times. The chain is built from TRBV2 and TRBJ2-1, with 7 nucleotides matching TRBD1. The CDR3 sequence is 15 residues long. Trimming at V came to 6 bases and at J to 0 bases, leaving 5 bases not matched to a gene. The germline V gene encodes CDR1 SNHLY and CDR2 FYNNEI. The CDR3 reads CASRTGTVSYNEQFF. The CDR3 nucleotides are TGTGCCAGCAGAACCGGGACAGTCTCCTACAATGAGCAGTTCTTC.

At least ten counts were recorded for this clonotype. The CDR3 is CASSLVDGQPQHF. CDR3 in DNA: TGTGCCAGCAGCTTAGTAGATGGGCAGCCCCAGCATTTT. The chain carries TRBV7-9 and TRBJ1-5; D is ambiguous. Trimming cost V 1 base and J 7 bases, with 8 bases left between them. Germline V gene lookup returns CDR1 SEHNR and CDR2 FQNEAQ (reference sequence). The CDR3 runs to 13 residues.

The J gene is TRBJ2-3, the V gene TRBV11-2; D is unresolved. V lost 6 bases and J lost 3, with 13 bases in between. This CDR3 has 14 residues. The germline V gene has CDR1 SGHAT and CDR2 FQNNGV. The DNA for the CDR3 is TGTGCCAGCAGTACGGGTCGTAAAACAGATACGCAGTATTTT. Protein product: CASSTGRKTDTQYF.

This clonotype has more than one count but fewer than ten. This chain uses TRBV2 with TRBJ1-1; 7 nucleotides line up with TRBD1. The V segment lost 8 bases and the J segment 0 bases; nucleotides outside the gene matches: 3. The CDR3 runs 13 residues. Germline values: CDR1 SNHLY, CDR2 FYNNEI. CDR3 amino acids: CASYRGMNTEAFF. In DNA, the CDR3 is TGTGCCAGCTACAGGGGAATGAACACTGAAGCTTTCTTT.